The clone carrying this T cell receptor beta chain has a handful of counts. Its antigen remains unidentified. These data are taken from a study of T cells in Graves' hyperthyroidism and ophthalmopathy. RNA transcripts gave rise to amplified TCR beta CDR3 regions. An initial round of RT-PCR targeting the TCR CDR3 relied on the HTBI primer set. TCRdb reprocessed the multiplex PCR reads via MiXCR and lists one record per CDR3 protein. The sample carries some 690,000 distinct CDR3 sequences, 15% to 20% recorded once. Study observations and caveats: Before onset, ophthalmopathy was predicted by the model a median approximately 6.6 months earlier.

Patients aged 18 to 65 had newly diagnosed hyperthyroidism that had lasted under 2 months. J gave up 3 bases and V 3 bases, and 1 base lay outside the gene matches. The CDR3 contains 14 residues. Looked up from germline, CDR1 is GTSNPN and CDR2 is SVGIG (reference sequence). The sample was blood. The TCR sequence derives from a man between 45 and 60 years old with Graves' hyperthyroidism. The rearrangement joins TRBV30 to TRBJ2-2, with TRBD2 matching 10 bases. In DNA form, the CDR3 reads TGTGCCTGGAGGGGACTAGCGTACACCGGGGAGCTGTTTTTT. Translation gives CAWRGLAYTGELFF.